This T cell receptor beta chain was recovered during a study of cytomegalovirus exposure and HLA in healthy donors. The CDR3 has 15 amino acids. The J segment lost 0 bases and the V segment lost 7 bases, leaving 7 bases of the junction unmatched. CDR1 and CDR2 (germline): SNHLY, FYNNEI. Primers for the PCR totalled 60 Vbeta and 13 Jbeta. Libraries were prepared by immunoSEQ multiplex PCR; TCRdb keeps only in-frame clonotypes and omits some of them. The sample lists tens of thousands of clones, approximately 80% occurring once. The chain carries TRBV2 and TRBJ2-3; 7 bases match TRBD2. Input material: PBMCs. This receptor was obtained from a woman aged 50 to 60 in good health and CMV-seropositive. In nucleotides, the CDR3 is TGTGCCAGCAAGGGCCTAGCGGCTAGCACAGATACGCAGTATTTT. It yields the protein CASKGLAASTDTQYF.